This T cell receptor beta chain was profiled in a study of CD8 T cells in ankylosing spondylitis. This clonotype was seen many times. TCRdb independently ran MiXCR on the 5' RACE reads; one entry per CDR3 protein. This table has roughly 40,000 distinct CDR3 sequences, more than 3% appearing once. The sequenced sample consisted of blood, either unsorted or a sorted T cell fraction (not recorded which). The TCR originated in a female donor with ankylosing spondylitis or in good health (not recorded which).

The CDR3 region is CASSVSRADEQFF. The CDR3 nucleotides are TGTGCCAGCAGCGTGTCCAGGGCGGATGAGCAGTTCTTC. The gene calls are TRBV9 and TRBJ2-1, with TRBD1 as a possible D gene (5 bases). The CDR3 extends over 13 amino acids. CDR1 and CDR2 (germline): SGDLS, YYNGEE. Trimming cost V 2 bases and J 8 bases, with 11 bases left between them. The complete variable domain, with remaining parts taken from reference TRBV9 and TRBJ2-1, reads DSGVTQTPKHLITATGQRVTLRCSPRSGDLSVYWYQQSLDQGLQFLIQYYNGEERAKGNILERFSAQQFPDLHSELNLSSLELGDSALYFCASSVSRADEQFFGPGTRLTVL.